This is a list of T cell receptor beta chains from one sample in a study of T cell responses to AZD1222 COVID-19 vaccine. Clones were sequenced by immunoSEQ multiplex PCR, and TCRdb holds only the in-frame ones, with some missing. This sample carries some 200,000 clones, approximately 90% of them seen once, and the ten largest clones take approximately 1.7%. The source material was peripheral blood, sampled 28 days after the second AZD1222 dose. All receptors come from an adult who received the AZD1222 COVID-19 vaccine. CDR3s include the opening cysteine and the closing phenylalanine or tryptophan. The D gene is left open where the match is weak. The size of a clone is reported for some rows only, either as once, few or many, or as a class for expanded clones.

d_call j_call clone_size cdr3_length v_call cdr3_nt cdr3_aa
TRBD1 TRBJ1-2 once 15 TRBV3-1/TRBV3-2 TGTGCCAGCAGCCAACCGGGACAGGGGAAATATGGCTACACCTTC CASSQPGQGKYGYTF
TRBD1 TRBJ2-3 NA 15 TRBV11-3 TGTGCCAGCAGCGGTGGACAGGAAGACACAGATACGCAGTATTTT CASSGGQEDTDTQYF
NA TRBJ1-1 NA 13 TRBV9 TGTGCCAGCAGCGTAGGTGTCACCACTGAAGCTTTCTTT CASSVGVTTEAFF
NA TRBJ2-2 NA 13 TRBV2 TGTGCCAGCAGTGGATCAGGGTCCGGGGAGCTGTTTTTT CASSGSGSGELFF
NA TRBJ2-5 NA 13 TRBV5-4 TGTGCCAGCAGTCCAGGGACCCAAGAGACCCAGTACTTC CASSPGTQETQYF
NA TRBJ1-4 NA 14 TRBV4-3 TGCGCCAGCAGCCGCGGGACGGAGAATGAAAAACTGTTTTTT CASSRGTENEKLFF
TRBD1 TRBJ1-4 NA 16 TRBV19 TGTGCCAGTAGTATACAGGGGGTTGCAACTAATGAAAAACTGTTTTTT CASSIQGVATNEKLFF
NA TRBJ1-4 NA 14 TRBV3-1/TRBV3-2 TGTGCCAGCAGCCAACGGCAGGGTCTTAGAAAACTGTTTTTT CASSQRQGLRKLFF
NA TRBJ1-3 NA 16 TRBV30 TGTGCCTGGAGTGTGAGGGGACGACGCTCTGGAAACACCATATATTTT CAWSVRGRRSGNTIYF
TRBD1 TRBJ2-7 few 14 TRBV10-2 TGCGCCAGCAGAGTTACAGGGGGATCCTACGAGCAGTACTTC CASRVTGGSYEQYF
NA TRBJ1-1 NA 14 TRBV7-9 TGTGCCAGCAGCTTATCGGGGTTGAACACTGAAGCTTTCTTT CASSLSGLNTEAFF
TRBD1 TRBJ1-2 NA 15 TRBV6-5 TGTGCCAGCAGGCAAGGACAGGGAGGTGCCTATGGCTACACCTTC CASRQGQGGAYGYTF
NA TRBJ2-7 NA 13 TRBV2 TGTGCCAGCCGGCGGGCACTCAGCTACGAGCAGTACTTC CASRRALSYEQYF
NA TRBJ2-6 NA 17 TRBV7-9 TGTGCCAGCAGCTTAGGGGAGACAGGCCCTGGGGCCAACGTCCTGACTTTC CASSLGETGPGANVLTF
NA TRBJ1-5 NA 14 TRBV29-1 TGCAGTCCATCAGGGCGTAGTGGCAATCAGCCCCAGCATTTT CSPSGRSGNQPQHF
NA TRBJ2-5 NA 15 TRBV6-5 TGTGCCAGCAGTTCCGGACTCTCACGCCAAGAGACCCAGTACTTC CASSSGLSRQETQYF
NA TRBJ2-3 NA 15 TRBV27 TGTGCCAGCAGACCGAGGGGGGTAAGCACAGATACGCAGTATTTT CASRPRGVSTDTQYF
NA TRBJ2-3 NA 16 TRBV4-2 TGTGCCAGCAGCCAAGCCTGGGGGCCACTCACAGATACGCAGTATTTT CASSQAWGPLTDTQYF